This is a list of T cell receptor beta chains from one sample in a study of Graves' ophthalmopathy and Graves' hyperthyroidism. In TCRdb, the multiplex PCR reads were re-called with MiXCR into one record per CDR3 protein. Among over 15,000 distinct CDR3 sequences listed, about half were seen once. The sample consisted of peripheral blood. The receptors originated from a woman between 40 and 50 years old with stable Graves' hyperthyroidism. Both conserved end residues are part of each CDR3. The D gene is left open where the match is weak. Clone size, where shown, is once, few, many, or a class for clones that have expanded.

CDR3 protein: CASSQGYGPPGSPLRF; CDR3 DNA: TGTGCCAGCAGCCAAGGTTACGGGCCTCCTGGCTCACCCCTCCGCTTT; V gene: TRBV4-2; clone size: NA; D gene: NA; J gene: TRBJ1-6
CDR3 protein: CAISDQTGIYEQYF; CDR3 DNA: TGTGCCATCAGTGACCAGACAGGGATCTACGAGCAGTACTTC; V gene: TRBV10-3; clone size: medium-sized; D gene: TRBD1; J gene: TRBJ2-7
CDR3 protein: CASRAFGNTEAFF; CDR3 DNA: TGTGCCAGCAGGGCCTTCGGGAACACTGAAGCTTTCTTT; V gene: TRBV6-5; clone size: few; D gene: NA; J gene: TRBJ1-1
CDR3 protein: CASSIQDNSPLHF; CDR3 DNA: TGTGCCAGTAGTATCCAGGATAATTCACCCCTCCACTTT; V gene: TRBV19; clone size: medium-sized; D gene: NA; J gene: TRBJ1-6
CDR3 protein: CASSTDRGGTNEELFF; CDR3 DNA: TGTGCCAGCAGTACCGACAGGGGCGGAACTAATGAAGAACTGTTTTTT; V gene: TRBV28; clone size: NA; D gene: TRBD1; J gene: TRBJ1-4
CDR3 protein: CASSRSLDGSYEQYF; CDR3 DNA: TGTGCCAGCTCCCGCTCCTTGGACGGTTCCTACGAGCAGTACTTC; V gene: TRBV25-1; clone size: NA; D gene: NA; J gene: TRBJ2-7
CDR3 protein: CASSKTSGSSYNEQFF; CDR3 DNA: TGTGCCAGTAGCAAGACTAGCGGGAGCTCCTACAATGAGCAGTTCTTC; V gene: TRBV19; clone size: NA; D gene: TRBD2; J gene: TRBJ2-1
CDR3 protein: CAISDGGQNNSPLHF; CDR3 DNA: TGTGCCATCAGTGACGGGGGACAGAATAATTCACCCCTCCACTTT; V gene: TRBV10-3; clone size: medium-sized; D gene: TRBD1; J gene: TRBJ1-6
CDR3 protein: CASNEVGQGPDTQYF; CDR3 DNA: TGTGCCAGCAATGAAGTGGGACAGGGGCCAGATACGCAGTATTTT; V gene: TRBV6-1; clone size: NA; D gene: TRBD1; J gene: TRBJ2-3
CDR3 protein: CSARDLQGSGANVLTF; CDR3 DNA: TGCAGTGCTAGAGATCTCCAGGGTTCCGGGGCCAACGTCCTGACTTTC; V gene: TRBV20-1; clone size: many; D gene: NA; J gene: TRBJ2-6
CDR3 protein: CASTGTGSSYGYTF; CDR3 DNA: TGCGCCAGCACCGGGACAGGATCAAGCTATGGCTACACCTTC; V gene: TRBV5-1; clone size: many; D gene: TRBD1; J gene: TRBJ1-2
CDR3 protein: CASSLVAGGNDEQFF; CDR3 DNA: TGTGCCAGCAGCTTAGTTGCGGGGGGGAATGATGAGCAGTTCTTC; V gene: TRBV7-9; clone size: many; D gene: TRBD2; J gene: TRBJ2-1
CDR3 protein: CSASPPTSGYNEQFF; CDR3 DNA: TGCAGTGCTAGCCCCCCGACTAGCGGCTACAATGAGCAGTTCTTC; V gene: TRBV20-1; clone size: many; D gene: TRBD2; J gene: TRBJ2-1
CDR3 protein: CAGSYAGTSGAYNEQFF; CDR3 DNA: TGTGCCGGCAGTTACGCGGGAACTAGCGGAGCTTACAATGAGCAGTTCTTC; V gene: TRBV6-2/TRBV6-3; clone size: NA; D gene: TRBD2; J gene: TRBJ2-1
CDR3 protein: CASRLDRGGETQYF; CDR3 DNA: TGTGCCAGCAGATTAGACAGGGGAGGAGAGACCCAGTACTTC; V gene: TRBV6-2/TRBV6-3; clone size: NA; D gene: TRBD1; J gene: TRBJ2-5
CDR3 protein: CSAAFQETQYF; CDR3 DNA: TGCAGTGCGGCGTTCCAAGAGACCCAGTACTTC; V gene: TRBV20-1; clone size: NA; D gene: NA; J gene: TRBJ2-5
CDR3 protein: CASSIESQSYNEQFF; CDR3 DNA: TGTGCCAGTAGTATAGAGTCACAGTCCTACAATGAGCAGTTCTTC; V gene: TRBV19; clone size: NA; D gene: NA; J gene: TRBJ2-1
CDR3 protein: CASSFGLAGGTDTQYF; CDR3 DNA: TGTGCCAGCAGTTTTGGACTAGCAGGTGGCACAGATACGCAGTATTTT; V gene: TRBV7-9; clone size: many; D gene: TRBD2; J gene: TRBJ2-3
CDR3 protein: CASSLEGFGYGYTF; CDR3 DNA: TGTGCCAGCAGCTTAGAGGGATTCGGCTATGGCTACACCTTC; V gene: TRBV7-9; clone size: NA; D gene: NA; J gene: TRBJ1-2
CDR3 protein: CASRSGGAGAGELFF; CDR3 DNA: TGTGCCAGCAGGTCGGGGGGGGCCGGCGCCGGGGAGCTGTTTTTT; V gene: TRBV19; clone size: many; D gene: TRBD2; J gene: TRBJ2-2
CDR3 protein: CASSSSNMNTEQFF; CDR3 DNA: TGTGCCAGCAGCTCCTCAAATATGAACACTGAGCAGTTCTTC; V gene: TRBV9; clone size: NA; D gene: NA; J gene: TRBJ2-1
CDR3 protein: CASSLGSSSYNEQFF; CDR3 DNA: TGTGCCAGCAGCTTAGGATCGAGCTCCTACAATGAGCAGTTCTTC; V gene: TRBV11-2; clone size: many; D gene: NA; J gene: TRBJ2-1
CDR3 protein: CSGAGAKQQETQYF; CDR3 DNA: TGCAGTGGGGCGGGAGCGAAACAACAAGAGACCCAGTACTTC; V gene: TRBV20-1; clone size: NA; D gene: TRBD2; J gene: TRBJ2-5
CDR3 protein: CATPAGRPNYGYTF; CDR3 DNA: TGTGCTACTCCGGCTGGCAGACCTAACTATGGCTACACCTTC; V gene: TRBV12-5; clone size: NA; D gene: NA; J gene: TRBJ1-2
CDR3 protein: CASSLGEGELFF; CDR3 DNA: TGCGCCAGCAGCTTGGGGGAAGGGGAGCTGTTTTTT; V gene: TRBV5-1; clone size: many; D gene: NA; J gene: TRBJ2-2
CDR3 protein: CASSPAAGSYEQYF; CDR3 DNA: TGTGCCAGCAGCCCAGCGGCGGGATCCTACGAGCAGTACTTC; V gene: TRBV9; clone size: many; D gene: NA; J gene: TRBJ2-7
CDR3 protein: CASTDSGVGTDTQYF; CDR3 DNA: TGCGCCAGCACAGATAGCGGGGTGGGCACAGATACGCAGTATTTT; V gene: TRBV10-2; clone size: medium-sized; D gene: TRBD2; J gene: TRBJ2-3
CDR3 protein: CASSTRDREYIQYF; CDR3 DNA: TGTGCCAGCAGTACCCGGGACAGGGAGTACATTCAGTACTTC; V gene: TRBV12-3/TRBV12-4; clone size: NA; D gene: TRBD1; J gene: TRBJ2-4
CDR3 protein: CASRSGARDNIQYF; CDR3 DNA: TGCGCCAGCAGGTCGGGAGCGCGGGACAACATTCAGTACTTC; V gene: TRBV5-1; clone size: NA; D gene: NA; J gene: TRBJ2-4
CDR3 protein: CSVQTGAQETQYF; CDR3 DNA: TGCAGCGTCCAAACAGGGGCCCAAGAGACCCAGTACTTC; V gene: TRBV29-1; clone size: NA; D gene: TRBD1; J gene: TRBJ2-5
CDR3 protein: CATSDPGGASGANVLTF; CDR3 DNA: TGTGCCACCAGTGACCCGGGGGGGGCCTCTGGGGCCAACGTCCTGACTTTC; V gene: TRBV24-1; clone size: many; D gene: TRBD2; J gene: TRBJ2-6
CDR3 protein: CASSIAGGQETQYF; CDR3 DNA: TGTGCCAGTAGTATAGCAGGGGGCCAAGAGACCCAGTACTTC; V gene: TRBV19; clone size: NA; D gene: TRBD1; J gene: TRBJ2-5
CDR3 protein: CSARKDGGGTDTQYF; CDR3 DNA: TGCAGTGCTAGGAAAGATGGTGGGGGGACAGATACGCAGTATTTT; V gene: TRBV20-1; clone size: many; D gene: NA; J gene: TRBJ2-3
CDR3 protein: CASSSGSVQTGVDGYTF; CDR3 DNA: TGCGCCAGCAGCTCGGGCTCCGTTCAAACAGGGGTGGATGGCTACACCTTC; V gene: TRBV5-1; clone size: NA; D gene: TRBD1; J gene: TRBJ1-2
CDR3 protein: CATSSTSSYEQYF; CDR3 DNA: TGTGCCACCAGTTCGACCAGCTCCTACGAGCAGTACTTC; V gene: TRBV6-5; clone size: NA; D gene: NA; J gene: TRBJ2-7
CDR3 protein: CASSEWTGRSGELFF; CDR3 DNA: TGTGCCAGCAGTGAATGGACAGGGAGGTCTGGGGAGCTGTTTTTT; V gene: TRBV2; clone size: medium-sized; D gene: TRBD1; J gene: TRBJ2-2
CDR3 protein: CASSLTANQPQHF; CDR3 DNA: TGTGCCAGCAGTTTGACAGCGAATCAGCCCCAGCATTTT; V gene: TRBV12-3/TRBV12-4; clone size: many; D gene: NA; J gene: TRBJ1-5
CDR3 protein: CASSPTGSGITDTQYF; CDR3 DNA: TGTGCCAGCAGCCCCACCGGTAGCGGAATCACAGATACGCAGTATTTT; V gene: TRBV9; clone size: many; D gene: NA; J gene: TRBJ2-3
CDR3 protein: CASSTRTQGTGANVLTF; CDR3 DNA: TGTGCCAGCAGTACTAGAACGCAGGGTACTGGGGCCAACGTCCTGACTTTC; V gene: TRBV6-1; clone size: few; D gene: NA; J gene: TRBJ2-6
CDR3 protein: CAISENTGETQYF; CDR3 DNA: TGTGCCATCAGTGAAAACACGGGGGAAACCCAGTACTTC; V gene: TRBV10-3; clone size: medium-sized; D gene: NA; J gene: TRBJ2-5
CDR3 protein: CASSASGGLNTGELFF; CDR3 DNA: TGTGCCAGCAGCGCCAGCGGGGGACTAAACACCGGGGAGCTGTTTTTT; V gene: TRBV7-8; clone size: NA; D gene: TRBD2; J gene: TRBJ2-2
CDR3 protein: CASSLSSLHEQFF; CDR3 DNA: TGTGCCAGCAGCCTCTCGTCCCTCCATGAGCAGTTCTTC; V gene: TRBV11-2; clone size: many; D gene: NA; J gene: TRBJ2-1